The rows below give T cell receptor beta chains drawn from one sample of a study of blood T cells in healthy people across ages. TCRdb used MiXCR to reprocess the 5' RACE reads, holding one entry per CDR3 protein. The sample shows some 1,500,000 distinct CDR3 sequences, under 55% of them seen only once. Sequencing used blood. These receptors originate from a woman in her late teens or twenties in good health. CDR3s include the opening cysteine and the closing phenylalanine or tryptophan. D genes are given only for firm matches. Expanded clones are given a class, and other clones once, few, many or no size at all.

>TRBJ2-7|.|.|TRBV7-2
CASSSRRETYEQYF
TGTGCCAGCAGCTCGAGGCGGGAAACCTACGAGCAGTACTTC
>TRBJ2-1|TRBD2|.|TRBV4-3
CAGSHLTSRDEQFF
TGCGCCGGCAGCCACTTGACTAGCCGGGATGAGCAGTTCTTC
>TRBJ2-1|TRBD2|few|TRBV19
CASGEGYYNEQFF
TGTGCCAGTGGGGAGGGATATTACAATGAGCAGTTCTTC
>TRBJ2-1|.|.|TRBV20-1
CSARPQGSPYNEQFF
TGCAGTGCTAGACCTCAGGGGAGCCCCTACAATGAGCAGTTCTTC
>TRBJ1-5|.|few|TRBV3-1
CASSQDPRISNRPQHF
TGTGCCAGCAGCCAAGATCCCCGAATAAGCAATCGGCCCCAGCATTTT
>TRBJ2-3|.|.|TRBV28
CASSNPSKSTDTQYF
TGTGCCAGCAGTAACCCATCTAAATCCACAGATACGCAGTATTTT
>TRBJ2-1|TRBD2|.|TRBV4-2
CSSGQDWTSIAYNEQFF
TGTTCCAGCGGCCAAGATTGGACTAGCATCGCCTACAATGAGCAGTTCTTC
>TRBJ1-6|.|few|TRBV10-3
CAISEGRADSPLHF
TGTGCCATCAGTGAGGGCAGGGCTGATTCACCCCTCCACTTT
>TRBJ1-5|.|.|TRBV20-1
CSAPESNQPQHF
TGCAGTGCTCCGGAGAGCAATCAGCCCCAGCATTTT
>TRBJ2-2|TRBD2|.|TRBV9
CASSVEREGWTGELFF
TGTGCCAGCAGCGTAGAGCGGGAGGGATGGACCGGGGAGCTGTTTTTT
>TRBJ2-3|.|.|TRBV7-9
CASSFPDTNLLMLGTDTQYF
TGTGCCAGCAGCTTCCCGGACACCAATCTCCTCATGCTGGGCACAGATACGCAGTATTTT
>TRBJ2-7|.|few|TRBV27
CASSLSTSHEQYF
TGTGCCAGCAGTTTATCGACCAGCCACGAGCAGTACTTC
>TRBJ2-3|TRBD2|.|TRBV4-3
CASSQGISMGGDTDTQYF
TGCGCCAGCAGCCAAGGGATCTCAATGGGAGGGGACACAGATACGCAGTATTTT
>TRBJ1-5|TRBD1|.|TRBV28
CASSERGTGGYQPQHF
TGTGCCAGCAGCGAACGGGGAACAGGGGGATATCAGCCCCAGCATTTT
>TRBJ2-1|.|few|TRBV15
CATSRPGAFDGQFF
TGTGCCACCAGCAGACCAGGGGCATTCGATGGGCAGTTCTTC
>TRBJ2-7|TRBD2|.|TRBV20-1
CSARTSVEQYF
TGCAGTGCTAGAACTAGCGTCGAGCAGTACTTC
>TRBJ2-3|.|few|TRBV4-1
CASSPTLRTVSTDTQYF
TGCGCCAGCAGCCCAACTCTTCGGACAGTAAGCACAGATACGCAGTATTTT
>TRBJ2-7|.|.|TRBV7-9
CASSQTLPRGVGEQYF
TGTGCCAGCAGCCAAACACTCCCCCGCGGGGTAGGCGAGCAGTACTTC
>TRBJ1-2|.|many|TRBV6-5
CASSYEANYGYTF
TGTGCCAGCAGTTACGAAGCTAACTATGGCTACACCTTC